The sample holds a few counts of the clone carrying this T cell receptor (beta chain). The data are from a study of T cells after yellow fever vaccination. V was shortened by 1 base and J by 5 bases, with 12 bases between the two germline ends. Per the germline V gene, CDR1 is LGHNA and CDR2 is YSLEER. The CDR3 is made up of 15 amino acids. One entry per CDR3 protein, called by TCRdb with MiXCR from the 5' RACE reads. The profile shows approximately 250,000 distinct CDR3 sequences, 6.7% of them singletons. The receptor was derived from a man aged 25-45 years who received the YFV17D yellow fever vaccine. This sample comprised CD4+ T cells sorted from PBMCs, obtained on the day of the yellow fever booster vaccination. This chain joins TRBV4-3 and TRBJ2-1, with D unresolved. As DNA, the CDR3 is TGCGCCAGCAGCCAAGGACTGAGTCCGAACAATGAGCAGTTCTTC. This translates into CASSQGLSPNNEQFF.